Listed here are 13 T cell receptor beta chains from one sample, sequenced in a study of monozygotic twins with inflammatory bowel disease. Reanalyzing the 5' RACE reads, TCRdb keeps one entry per CDR3 protein, without DNA. The repertoire table contains approximately 400,000 distinct CDR3 sequences. The sequencing input was blood. Receptor source: a human donor with ulcerative colitis or Crohn's disease, or a healthy co-twin of an affected twin (not recorded which).

CDR3 protein: CASSFPIGTGDTGELFF. This chain uses TRBV6-2 or TRBV6-3 with TRBJ2-2; TCRdb gives TRBD1 as the D gene, but with no DNA this cannot be confirmed. This CDR3 has 17 amino acids. Looked up from germline, CDR1 is MNHEY and CDR2 is SVGEGT.

This chain links TRBV9 with TRBJ2-1; TCRdb gives TRBD1 as the D gene, but with no DNA this cannot be confirmed. The V gene's germline CDR1 is SGDLS and CDR2 YYNGEE. This CDR3 is built from 15 residues. CDR3 loop: CASSAKTDYCNEQFF.

The V gene is TRBV4-3, the J gene TRBJ2-1. CDR1 is LGHNA, CDR2 YSLEER, per germline. The CDR3 has 16 amino acids. CDR3 amino acids: CASSQDRGGSYNEQFF.

V and J are TRBV29-1 and TRBJ2-1; as DNA is missing, the TRBD1 call by TCRdb cannot be tested. The CDR3 has 13 amino acids. Germline values: CDR1 SQVTM, CDR2 ANQGSEA. This CDR3 reads CSVGMGTRVEQFF.

The V call is TRBV5-1, the J call TRBJ1-2; TCRdb's D gene call, TRBD1, goes unchecked for lack of DNA. The CDR3 totals 17 residues. Germline values: CDR1 SGHRS, CDR2 YFSETQ. CDR3 region: CASSLEGAERSGYGYTF.

The chain joins TRBV7-9 to TRBJ1-2. Germline CDR1 and CDR2: SEHNR and FQNEAQ (reference sequence). The CDR3 is 13 amino acids. The CDR3 sequence: CASSPRAYYGYTF. The full variable domain, completed using reference TRBV7-9 and TRBJ1-2, is DTGVSQNPRHKITKRGQNVTFRCDPISEHNRLYWYRQTLGQGPEFLTYFQNEAQLEKSRLLSDRFSAERPKGSFSTLEIQRTEQGDSAMYLCASSPRAYYGYTFGSGTRLTVV.

The V and J genes are TRBV7-2 and TRBJ2-2; TCRdb's D call, TRBD2, is unchecked because there is no DNA. From germline, CDR1 is SGHTA and CDR2 FQGNSA. This CDR3 is built from 15 residues. The CDR3 here is CASSFNGGVDGELFF.

The chain recombines TRBV29-1 with TRBJ2-1. The CDR3 loop spans 14 amino acids. Germline V gene sequence: CDR1 SQVTM, CDR2 ANQGSEA. The CDR3 loop reads CSVEKGDLYNEQFF.

The chain is built from TRBV2 and TRBJ1-2; TCRdb picks TRBD1, but there is no DNA to check that call. CDR3 length: 14 amino acids. Germline-derived CDR1 and CDR2 are SNHLY and FYNNEI. The CDR3: CASRGTYLNYGYTF. The complete variable domain, with remaining parts taken from reference TRBV2 and TRBJ1-2, reads EPEVTQTPSHQVTQMGQEVILRCVPISNHLYFYWYRQILGQKVEFLVSFYNNEISEKSEIFDDQFSVERPDGSNFTLKIRSTKLEDSAMYFCASRGTYLNYGYTFGSGTRLTVV.

CDR3 in amino acids: CASSLQGAYTEAFF. The chain joins TRBV5-1 to TRBJ1-1; TCRdb gives TRBD1 as the D gene, but with no DNA this cannot be confirmed. From germline, CDR1 is SGHRS and CDR2 YFSETQ. The CDR3 consists of 14 residues.

The rearrangement uses TRBV3-1 and TRBJ1-4; absent DNA, TCRdb's TRBD1 call cannot be checked. Germline V gene lookup returns CDR1 LGHDT and CDR2 YNNKEL (reference sequence). The CDR3 runs 17 residues. The CDR3 here is CASRPNRGRSGNEKLFF.

The chain uses TRBV5-1 and TRBJ1-1. Germline-derived CDR1 and CDR2 are SGHRS and YFSETQ. The CDR3 runs to 12 residues. The CDR3 is CASSNLNTEAFF.

The gene calls are TRBV19 and TRBJ1-5; as DNA is missing, the TRBD1 call by TCRdb cannot be tested. The CDR3 has 14 amino acids. The germline gives CDR1 LNHDA, CDR2 SQIVND (reference sequence). The CDR3 reads CAAAGTGLIQPQHF.